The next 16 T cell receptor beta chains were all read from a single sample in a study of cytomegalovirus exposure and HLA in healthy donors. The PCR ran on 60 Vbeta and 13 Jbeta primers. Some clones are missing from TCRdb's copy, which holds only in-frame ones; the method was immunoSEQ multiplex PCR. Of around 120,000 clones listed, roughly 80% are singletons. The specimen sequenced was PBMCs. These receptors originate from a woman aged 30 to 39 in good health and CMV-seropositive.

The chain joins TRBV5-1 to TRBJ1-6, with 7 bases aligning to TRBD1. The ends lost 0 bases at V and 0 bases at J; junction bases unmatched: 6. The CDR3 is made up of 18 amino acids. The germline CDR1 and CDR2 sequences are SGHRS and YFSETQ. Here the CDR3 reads CASSLVGGETSYNSPLHF. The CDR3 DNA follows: TGCGCCAGCAGCTTGGTAGGGGGCGAAACCTCCTATAATTCACCCCTCCACTTT.

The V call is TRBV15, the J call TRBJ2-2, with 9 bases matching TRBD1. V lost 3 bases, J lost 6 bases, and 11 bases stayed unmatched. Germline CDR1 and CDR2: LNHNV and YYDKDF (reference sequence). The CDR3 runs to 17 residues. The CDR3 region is CATSSPLTGGFSGELFF. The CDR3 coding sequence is TGTGCCACCAGCAGCCCACTGACAGGGGGATTTTCCGGGGAGCTGTTTTTT.

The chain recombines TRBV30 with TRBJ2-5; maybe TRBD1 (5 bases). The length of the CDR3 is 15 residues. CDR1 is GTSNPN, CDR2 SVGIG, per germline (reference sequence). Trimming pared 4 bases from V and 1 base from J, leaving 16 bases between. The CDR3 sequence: CAWKAGQGVQETQYF. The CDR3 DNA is TGTGCCTGGAAGGCCGGACAAGGGGTCCAAGAGACCCAGTACTTC.

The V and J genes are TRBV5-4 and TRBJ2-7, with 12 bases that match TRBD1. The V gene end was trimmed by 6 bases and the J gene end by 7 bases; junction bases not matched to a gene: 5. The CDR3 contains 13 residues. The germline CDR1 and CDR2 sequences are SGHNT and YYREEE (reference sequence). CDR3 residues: CASNRDRGQEQYF. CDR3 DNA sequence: TGTGCCAGCAACCGGGACAGGGGGCAAGAGCAGTACTTC.

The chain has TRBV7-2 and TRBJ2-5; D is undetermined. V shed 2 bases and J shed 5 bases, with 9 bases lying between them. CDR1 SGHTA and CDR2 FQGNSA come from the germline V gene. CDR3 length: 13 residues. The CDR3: CASSLWPSETQYF. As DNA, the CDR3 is TGTGCCAGCAGCTTATGGCCCTCGGAGACCCAGTACTTC.

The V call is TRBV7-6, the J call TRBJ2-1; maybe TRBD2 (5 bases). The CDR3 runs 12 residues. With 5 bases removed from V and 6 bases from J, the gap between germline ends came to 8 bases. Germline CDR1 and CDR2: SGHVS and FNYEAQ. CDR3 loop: CASSQEGNEQFF. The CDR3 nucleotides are TGTGCCAGCAGCCAAGAGGGCAATGAGCAGTTCTTC.

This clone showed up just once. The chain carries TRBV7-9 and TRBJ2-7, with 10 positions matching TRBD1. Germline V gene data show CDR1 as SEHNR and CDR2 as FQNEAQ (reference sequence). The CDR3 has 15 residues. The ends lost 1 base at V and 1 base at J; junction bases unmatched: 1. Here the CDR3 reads CASSLGGQGSYEQYF. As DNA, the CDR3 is TGTGCCAGCAGCTTAGGGGGACAGGGGTCCTACGAGCAGTACTTC.

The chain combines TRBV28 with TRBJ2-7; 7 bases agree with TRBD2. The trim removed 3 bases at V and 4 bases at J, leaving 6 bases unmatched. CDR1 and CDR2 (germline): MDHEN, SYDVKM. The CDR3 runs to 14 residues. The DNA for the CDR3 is TGTGCCAGCAGTTTCCTGTGGGAGGGGTACGAGCAGTACTTC. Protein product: CASSFLWEGYEQYF.

The CDR3 loop is CASSQASNSPLHF. The CDR3 DNA follows: TGTGCCAGCAGCCAGGCTTCAAATTCACCCCTCCACTTT. This sequence joins TRBV6-6 and TRBJ1-6; D unresolved. V was pared by 6 bases and J by 7 bases, with 10 bases between. Per the germline V gene, CDR1 is MNHNY and CDR2 is SVGAGI (reference sequence). This CDR3 is built from 13 residues.

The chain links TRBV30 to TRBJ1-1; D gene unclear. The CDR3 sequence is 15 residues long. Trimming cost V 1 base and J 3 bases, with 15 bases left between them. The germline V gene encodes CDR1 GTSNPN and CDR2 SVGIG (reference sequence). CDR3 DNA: TGTGCCTGGAGTGGGACCCGGAGGCCCCACACTGAAGCTTTCTTT. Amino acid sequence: CAWSGTRRPHTEAFF.

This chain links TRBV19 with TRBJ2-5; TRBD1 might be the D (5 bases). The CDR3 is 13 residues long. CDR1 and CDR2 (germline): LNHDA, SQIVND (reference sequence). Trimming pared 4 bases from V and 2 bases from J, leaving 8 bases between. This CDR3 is CASSRGPQETQYF. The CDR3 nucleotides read TGTGCCAGTAGTAGGGGCCCACAAGAGACCCAGTACTTC.

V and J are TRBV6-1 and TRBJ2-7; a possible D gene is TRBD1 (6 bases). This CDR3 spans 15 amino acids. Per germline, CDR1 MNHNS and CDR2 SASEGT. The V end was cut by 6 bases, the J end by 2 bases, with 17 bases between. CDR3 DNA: TGTGCCAGCAGCATTAAACCAGGGGACCCCTACGAGCAGTACTTC. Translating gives CASSIKPGDPYEQYF.

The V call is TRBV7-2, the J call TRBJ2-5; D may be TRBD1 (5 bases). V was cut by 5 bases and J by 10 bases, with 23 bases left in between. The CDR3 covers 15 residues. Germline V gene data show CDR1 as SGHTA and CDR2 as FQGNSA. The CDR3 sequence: CASSARVVGRGDQYF. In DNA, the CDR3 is TGTGCCAGCAGCGCCAGGGTTGTCGGGCGAGGAGACCAGTACTTC.

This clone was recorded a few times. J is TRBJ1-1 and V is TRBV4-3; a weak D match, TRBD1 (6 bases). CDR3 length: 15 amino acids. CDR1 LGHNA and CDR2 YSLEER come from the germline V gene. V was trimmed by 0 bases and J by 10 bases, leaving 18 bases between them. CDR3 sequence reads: CASSQDDAGTPVAFF. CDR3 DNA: TGCGCCAGCAGCCAAGATGACGCCGGGACACCTGTAGCTTTCTTT.

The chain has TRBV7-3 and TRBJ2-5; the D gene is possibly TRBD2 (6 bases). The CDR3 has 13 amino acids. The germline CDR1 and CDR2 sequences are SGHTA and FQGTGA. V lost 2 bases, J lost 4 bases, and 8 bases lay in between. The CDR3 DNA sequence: TGTGCCAGCAGCTTAGGGGGGAGAGAGACCCAGTACTTC. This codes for CASSLGGRETQYF.

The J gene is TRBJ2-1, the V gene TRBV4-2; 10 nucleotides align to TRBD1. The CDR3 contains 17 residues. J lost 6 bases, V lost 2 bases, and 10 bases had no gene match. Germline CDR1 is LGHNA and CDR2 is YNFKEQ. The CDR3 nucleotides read TGTGCCAGCAGCCAACGACACACCGGGACAGGGGTCAATGAGCAGTTCTTC. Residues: CASSQRHTGTGVNEQFF.